These 6 T cell receptor beta chains originate from one sample sequenced in a study of Ad26.COV2.S vaccination and SARS-CoV-2 variants. TCRdb's copy holds only in-frame clones and misses some; the assay was immunoSEQ multiplex PCR. The sample shows approximately 400,000 clones, approximately 81% of them seen only once. Treatment: 19 received Ad26.COV2.S at low or high dose, single or two shots; several received placebo; per-sample allocation not given. The investigators took samples on day 63 after the first vaccine or placebo injection. This specimen consisted of peripheral blood, obtained in a trial of Ad26.COV2.S vaccine versus placebo. The source of these receptors is a person aged 18-60 years who received the Ad26.COV2.S COVID-19 vaccine or a placebo.

J is TRBJ2-3 and V is TRBV5-5; either TRBD1 or TRBD2 may fit D (6 bases each). The CDR3 spans 16 residues. Germline values: CDR1 SGHKS, CDR2 YYEKEE (reference sequence). V dropped 4 bases and J dropped 8 bases, with 23 bases sitting between them. The CDR3 nucleotides read TGTGCCAGCAGCCCTAACGGAATCCGGGGGCTCGGTACGCAGTATTTT. Residues: CASSPNGIRGLGTQYF.

As regards this clone: Other nucleotide sequences in the sample specify the same CDR3. This chain connects TRBV9 to TRBJ2-7; TRBD1 aligns across 10 bases. The CDR3 is made up of 14 amino acids. Germline CDR1 is SGDLS and CDR2 is YYNGEE. The V and J ends lost 2 bases and 2 bases, in that order; junction bases with no gene match: 1. The CDR3 is CASSVGQGAYEQYF. DNA for the CDR3: TGTGCCAGCAGCGTCGGACAGGGGGCCTACGAGCAGTACTTC. The full variable domain, its missing parts supplied by reference TRBV9 and TRBJ2-7, is DSGVTQTPKHLITATGQRVTLRCSPRSGDLSVYWYQQSLDQGLQFLIQYYNGEERAKGNILERFSAQQFPDLHSELNLSSLELGDSALYFCASSVGQGAYEQYFGPGTRLTVT.

The rearrangement joins TRBV28 to TRBJ1-6; D remains unclear. The length of the CDR3 is 14 residues. Trimming pared 5 bases from V and 7 bases from J, leaving 12 bases between. Germline values: CDR1 MDHEN, CDR2 SYDVKM. CDR3 sequence: CASSPGYDNSPLHF. For the CDR3, the DNA is TGTGCCAGCAGTCCCGGATACGACAATTCACCCCTCCACTTT.

This chain joins TRBV5-8 and TRBJ2-1, with 7 bases matching TRBD1. The V and J ends lost 4 bases and 1 base, in that order; junction bases with no gene match: 8. The CDR3 totals 16 residues. Per germline, CDR1 SGHTS and CDR2 YDEGEE. CDR3 region: CASSRRQGRSYNEQFF. The DNA for the CDR3 is TGTGCCAGCAGCCGTAGACAGGGTCGTTCCTACAATGAGCAGTTCTTC.

The genes are TRBV27 and TRBJ1-6; D is unclear. Germline lookup yields CDR1 MNHEY and CDR2 SMNVEV (reference sequence). CDR3 length equals 13 residues. V was trimmed by 3 bases and J by 8 bases, leaving 8 bases between them. CDR3 loop: CASSLGLDSPLHF. CDR3 bases: TGTGCCAGCAGTTTGGGTCTGGATTCACCCCTCCACTTT.

The rearrangement joins TRBV4-3 to TRBJ2-4, with a possible D match to TRBD2 (5 bases). Germline values: CDR1 LGHNA, CDR2 YSLEER. CDR3 length: 16 residues. Deletions cut 0 bases from V and 9 bases from J, with 18 bases between. The CDR3 reads CASSQDDGDIVGIQYF. The CDR3 nucleotides read TGCGCCAGCAGCCAAGACGACGGGGATATAGTCGGCATTCAGTACTTC.